The 20 T cell receptor beta chains presented below share a single source sample, sequenced in a study of T cells in Graves' hyperthyroidism and ophthalmopathy. Amplification yielded TCR beta CDR3 regions, with RNA transcripts as the source. Using the HTBI primer set, a first-round RT-PCR was run on the TCR CDR3. TCRdb called the multiplex PCR reads again in MiXCR, with one record for every CDR3 protein. Of approximately 400,000 distinct CDR3 sequences listed, 11% to 15% are singletons. Sequencing input: blood. The receptors were sampled from a man in his fifties or sixties with Graves' ophthalmopathy.

The chain employs TRBV30 and TRBJ2-1; 10 positions match TRBD2. Germline CDR1 GTSNPN, CDR2 SVGIG (reference sequence). The CDR3 runs to 13 residues. The J segment lost 7 bases and the V segment lost 0 bases, leaving 0 bases of the junction unmatched. The CDR3 DNA is TGTGCCTGGAGTGTACTAGCGGGAAATGAGCAGTTCTTC. Protein sequence: CAWSVLAGNEQFF.

The V call is TRBV27, the J call TRBJ2-7; tentatively, D is TRBD1 (5 bases). The CDR3 is 15 residues long. The ends were cut back, 2 bases at V and 3 bases at J, with 14 bases in the middle. Germline CDR1 is MNHEY and CDR2 is SMNVEV (reference sequence). CDR3 protein: CASSLGAQVGYEQYF. The CDR3 nucleotides read TGTGCCAGCAGTTTAGGGGCGCAGGTAGGCTACGAGCAGTACTTC.

In its sample, this clonotype was seen a few times. The V gene is TRBV28, the J gene TRBJ1-6; 9 bases are shared with TRBD1. This CDR3 contains 14 residues. V lost 5 bases to trimming and J lost 17 bases; unmatched junction nucleotides: 13. Germline CDR1 MDHEN, CDR2 SYDVKM. Here the CDR3 DNA reads TGTGCCAGCAGTACCGGGACAGGGCATTTAGGGATCCACTTT. Its protein is CASSTGTGHLGIHF.

This clonotype has ten or more counts. The genes are TRBV12-3 or TRBV12-4 and TRBJ2-5; D not resolved. The CDR3 is made up of 14 amino acids. Trimming pared 7 bases from V and 1 base from J, leaving 13 bases between. The CDR3 DNA reads as TGTGCCAGCAAAATGAGCGAGAGCCAAGAGACCCAGTACTTC. Protein product: CASKMSESQETQYF.

This clonotype was detected many times. This chain links TRBV6-2 or TRBV6-3 with TRBJ1-1; 8 nucleotides agree with TRBD1. This CDR3 contains 13 residues. Germline CDR1 and CDR2: MNHEY and SVGEGT. J gave up 7 bases and V 5 bases, and 6 bases lay outside the gene matches. The CDR3 here is CASSNVGQVEAFF. In DNA, the CDR3 is TGTGCCAGCAGTAACGTGGGACAGGTTGAAGCTTTCTTT.

This clonotype was detected many times. The V and J genes are TRBV2 and TRBJ2-7; 9 positions match TRBD1. The V gene end was trimmed by 6 bases and the J gene end by 2 bases; junction bases not matched to a gene: 5. Looked up from germline, CDR1 is SNHLY and CDR2 is FYNNEI. The CDR3 length is 14 residues. CDR3 in DNA: TGTGCCAGCAGGGACAGGGGTTATCCCTACGAGCAGTACTTC. Its protein is CASRDRGYPYEQYF.

This clonotype was counted at least ten times. The V and J genes are TRBV30 and TRBJ1-2, with TRBD1 matching 7 bases. Germline CDR1 and CDR2: GTSNPN and SVGIG (reference sequence). V lost 4 bases and J lost 4; bases outside the gene matches: 6. The CDR3 spans 13 residues. CDR3 amino acids: CAWTDRFGYGYTF. In nucleotides, the CDR3 is TGTGCCTGGACGGACAGGTTCGGCTATGGCTACACCTTC.

The rearrangement links TRBV5-5 to TRBJ1-4; a possible D gene is TRBD1 (5 bases). The CDR3 consists of 16 residues. The germline CDR1 and CDR2 sequences are SGHKS and YYEKEE (reference sequence). Trimming took 4 bases from V and 7 from J, leaving 20 bases between them. Here the CDR3 DNA reads TGTGCCAGCAGCGAAGGATGGGGGAATCTAGTTGAAAAACTGTTTTTT. Translating it yields CASSEGWGNLVEKLFF.

This clonotype appeared many times. The V call is TRBV30, the J call TRBJ1-1, with D perhaps TRBD1 (6 bases). V was pared by 1 base and J by 10 bases, with 13 bases between. The CDR3 covers 12 residues. Per the germline V gene, CDR1 is GTSNPN and CDR2 is SVGIG (reference sequence). The CDR3: CAWSEPGGPAFF. CDR3 coding DNA: TGTGCCTGGAGTGAACCCGGGGGCCCAGCTTTCTTT.

The table lists this clonotype with many counts. This chain connects TRBV20-1 to TRBJ2-3, with 9 positions matching TRBD2. Looked up from germline, CDR1 is DFQATT and CDR2 is SNEGSKA (reference sequence). V lost 0 bases to trimming and J lost 2 bases; unmatched junction nucleotides: 3. The length of the CDR3 is 15 residues. CDR3 sequence: CSARDLAGITDTQYF. The CDR3 nucleotides are TGCAGTGCTAGAGACCTAGCGGGGATCACAGATACGCAGTATTTT.

This clonotype came up many times. The V gene is TRBV18, the J gene TRBJ1-2; 11 nucleotides match TRBD1. This CDR3 has 15 amino acids. The ends lost 4 bases at V and 3 bases at J; junction bases unmatched: 4. The germline CDR1 and CDR2 sequences are KGHSH and LQKENI. CDR3 in amino acids: CASSLRTGGDYGYTF. The CDR3 DNA reads as TGTGCCAGCTCACTAAGGACAGGGGGCGACTATGGCTACACCTTC. The full variable domain, rest sourced from reference TRBV18 and TRBJ1-2, is NAGVMQNPRHLVRRRGQEARLRCSPMKGHSHVYWYRQLPEEGLKFMVYLQKENIIDESGMPKERFSAEFPKEGPSILRIQQVVRGDSAAYFCASSLRTGGDYGYTFGSGTRLTVV.

This clonotype showed up many times. CDR3 loop: CASSQRGLAIGSNQPQHF. The CDR3 DNA is TGTGCCAGCAGTCAGAGGGGGCTGGCTATTGGGAGCAATCAGCCCCAGCATTTT. This chain connects TRBV2 to TRBJ1-5, with 7 positions matching TRBD1. The ends lost 5 bases at V and 1 base at J; junction bases unmatched: 14. The CDR3 is 18 amino acids. Per the germline V gene, CDR1 is SNHLY and CDR2 is FYNNEI.

The chain employs TRBV5-1 and TRBJ2-7, with unresolved D. Per germline, CDR1 SGHRS and CDR2 YFSETQ. The V and J ends lost 0 bases and 2 bases respectively, with 18 bases between them. This CDR3 contains 17 residues. CDR3 nucleotide sequence: TGCGCCAGCAGCTTGGTACCAAGTGCGGCGACTCCCTACGAGCAGTACTTC. Its translation is CASSLVPSAATPYEQYF. The full variable domain, in which reference TRBV5-1 and TRBJ2-7 provide the parts outside the CDR3, is KAGVTQTPRYLIKTRGQQVTLSCSPISGHRSVSWYQQTPGQGLQFLFEYFSETQRNKGNFPGRFSGRQFSNSRSEMNVSTLELGDSALYLCASSLVPSAATPYEQYFGPGTRLTVT.

The chain couples TRBV2 to TRBJ1-2; 9 bases are a match to TRBD1. Germline CDR1 is SNHLY and CDR2 is FYNNEI. Trimming removed 1 base from V and 8 bases from J; junction bases left unmatched: 5. This CDR3 has 14 residues. Here the CDR3 DNA reads TGTGCCAGCAGTGAAGTACAGGGGGCCGGCGGCTACACCTTC. Protein product: CASSEVQGAGGYTF.

This clonotype was observed at least ten times. The V and J genes are TRBV2 and TRBJ2-1; D gene uncertain. The CDR3 is made up of 12 amino acids. Germline values: CDR1 SNHLY, CDR2 FYNNEI. V lost 7 bases and J lost 4, with 8 bases in between. The CDR3 loop reads CASIGSYNEQFF. CDR3 bases: TGTGCCAGCATAGGATCGTACAATGAGCAGTTCTTC.

V gene TRBV6-2 or TRBV6-3 combines with J gene TRBJ2-1; TRBD2 matches at 7 bases. The germline V gene has CDR1 MNHEY and CDR2 SVGEGT. The junction had 6 bases not matched to a gene; V was cut back by 0 bases and J by 10 bases. The CDR3 is 14 residues long. CDR3 DNA: TGTGCCAGCAGTTACTCGGGAGGGCCACGGGAGCAGTTCTTC. It translates to CASSYSGGPREQFF.

The rearrangement joins TRBV9 to TRBJ2-7; 7 nucleotides align to TRBD1. The CDR3 sequence is 13 residues long. With V trimmed by 4 bases and J by 2 bases, 3 bases remained unmatched. Germline V gene sequence: CDR1 SGDLS, CDR2 YYNGEE. The CDR3 here is CASSRGPTYEQYF. The CDR3, as DNA: TGTGCCAGCAGCAGGGGGCCGACCTACGAGCAGTACTTC. Complete variable domain (other parts from reference TRBV9 and TRBJ2-7): DSGVTQTPKHLITATGQRVTLRCSPRSGDLSVYWYQQSLDQGLQFLIQYYNGEERAKGNILERFSAQQFPDLHSELNLSSLELGDSALYFCASSRGPTYEQYFGPGTRLTVT.

This clonotype appeared a few times. This chain links TRBV12-3 or TRBV12-4 with TRBJ2-3, with 7 bases aligning to TRBD1. This CDR3 region has 18 residues. V lost 8 bases to trimming and J lost 1 base; unmatched junction nucleotides: 18. Here the CDR3 DNA reads TGTGCCAGCGACATCCGGACAGGCCCCTCGACAGGCACAGATACGCAGTATTTT. The encoded protein is CASDIRTGPSTGTDTQYF.

This clonotype was seen repeatedly, ten times or more. The genes are TRBV7-3 and TRBJ2-3; D is unresolved. The V gene's germline CDR1 is SGHTA and CDR2 FQGTGA. The V end lost 4 bases, the J end lost 5 bases, and 10 bases lay between the germline ends. The CDR3 sequence is 13 residues long. CDR3 DNA: TGTGCCAGCAGCTCGCGCTTAATAGATACGCAGTATTTT. It codes for CASSSRLIDTQYF.

This clonotype was seen a single time. At one boundary the junction diverges from the germline segment, which might be a read error. This chain joins TRBV4-2 and TRBJ1-1; D is unresolved. The CDR3 consists of 15 residues. In germline, CDR1 is LGHNA, CDR2 YNFKEQ. CDR3: CANSQENRGNTEAFF. As DNA, the CDR3 is TGTGCCAACAGCCAAGAAAACCGTGGGAACACTGAAGCTTTCTTT.